The 24 T cell receptor beta chains below were found in one sample sequenced in a study of ipilimumab plus nivolumab after autologous stem cell transplantation. The data were produced by immunoSEQ multiplex PCR, yet TCRdb's version contains in-frame clones alone and is incomplete. The repertoire holds about 83,000 clones, with around 80% as singletons. Sample: PBMCs, taken in a trial of ipilimumab plus nivolumab as post-transplant consolidation. Receptor source: a male donor with diffuse large B-cell lymphoma.

The chain employs TRBV6-1 and TRBJ1-5, with D hard to call. The CDR3 is 16 residues long. V lost 2 bases and J lost 0, with 11 bases in between. Germline CDR1 reads MNHNS; CDR2 reads SASEGT. CDR3 coding DNA: TGTGCCAGCAGTGAATGGAGGGTGAGTAGCAATCAGCCCCAGCATTTT. It translates to CASSEWRVSSNQPQHF.

The chain couples TRBV6-1 to TRBJ2-5; D is ambiguous. Per germline, CDR1 MNHNS and CDR2 SASEGT. The CDR3 is 13 amino acids. The ends were cut back, 2 bases at V and 2 bases at J, with 6 bases in the middle. The CDR3 sequence is CASSEYRQETQYF. The CDR3 DNA follows: TGTGCCAGCAGTGAATACAGACAAGAGACCCAGTACTTC.

The CDR3 bases are TGTGCCAGTAGTATCGGTCGGCTTGAAGCTTTCTTT. As protein: CASSIGRLEAFF. The chain joins TRBV19 to TRBJ1-1; no clear D gene. Germline V gene lookup returns CDR1 LNHDA and CDR2 SQIVND (reference sequence). This CDR3 has 12 amino acids. Trimming cost V 3 bases and J 7 bases, with 9 bases left between them.

The gene calls are TRBV7-3 and TRBJ2-7; 9 positions match TRBD2. The CDR3 runs to 14 residues. In germline, CDR1 is SGHTA, CDR2 FQGTGA. With V trimmed by 5 bases and J by 6 bases, 8 bases remained unmatched. The CDR3 region has the DNA TGTGCCAGCAGCCCGGCGGGGGGGCTAGGCGAGCAGTACTTC. Residues: CASSPAGGLGEQYF.

J is TRBJ2-6 and V is TRBV6-6; TRBD1 is a possible D gene (6 bases). The germline V gene has CDR1 MNHNY and CDR2 SVGAGI (reference sequence). CDR3 length: 15 residues. Trimming took off 7 bases at V and 0 bases at J, with 10 bases between the two ends. As DNA, the CDR3 is TGTGCCAGCAAGGACAGTTCCTCTGGGGCCAACGTCCTGACTTTC. It translates to CASKDSSSGANVLTF.

The chain is built from TRBV27 and TRBJ2-7, with TRBD1 matching 7 bases. Trimming at V came to 3 bases and at J to 5 bases, leaving 7 bases not matched to a gene. In germline, CDR1 is MNHEY, CDR2 SMNVEV (reference sequence). This CDR3 spans 14 amino acids. CDR3 in amino acids: CASSFRQGIHEQYF. CDR3 sequence (DNA): TGTGCCAGCAGTTTTCGACAGGGTATCCACGAGCAGTACTTC.

V and J are TRBV5-1 and TRBJ2-4; 7 bases are a match to TRBD1. CDR3 length: 13 amino acids. Trimming at V came to 3 bases and at J to 8 bases, leaving 5 bases not matched to a gene. Germline CDR1 and CDR2: SGHRS and YFSETQ. In nucleotides, the CDR3 is TGCGCCAGCAGCTACAGGGGTCTTGACATTCAGTACTTC. Protein product: CASSYRGLDIQYF.

The V and J genes are TRBV7-8 and TRBJ1-5; no reliable D call. From germline, CDR1 is SGHVS and CDR2 FQNEAQ. The ends were cut back, 4 bases at V and 4 bases at J, with 14 bases in the middle. CDR3 size: 15 residues. Written as DNA, the CDR3 is TGTGCCAGCAGCTCGTGGGGTGTAGGAAATCAGCCCCAGCATTTT. Translation: CASSSWGVGNQPQHF.

This clone came up many times. The V gene is TRBV5-1, the J gene TRBJ1-6; weak D call: TRBD1 (6 bases). V lost 4 bases and J 5 bases, leaving 16 bases between the germline ends. Looked up from germline, CDR1 is SGHRS and CDR2 is YFSETQ. CDR3 size: 16 residues. This CDR3 reads CASSPAGGQDNSPLHF. The CDR3 region has the DNA TGCGCCAGCAGCCCGGCGGGGGGACAAGATAATTCACCCCTCCACTTT. Based on the CDR3 plus reference TRBV5-1 and TRBJ1-6, the full variable domain is KAGVTQTPRYLIKTRGQQVTLSCSPISGHRSVSWYQQTPGQGLQFLFEYFSETQRNKGNFPGRFSGRQFSNSRSEMNVSTLELGDSALYLCASSPAGGQDNSPLHFGNGTRLTVT.

The CDR3 sequence is CASATNGGAYEQYF. As DNA, the CDR3 is TGTGCCAGCGCCACTAACGGGGGGGCTTACGAGCAGTACTTC. This rearrangement joins TRBV7-2 to TRBJ2-7; 8 nucleotides agree with TRBD2. The CDR3 covers 14 residues. V dropped 8 bases and J dropped 4; count of bases not matched to a gene: 10. The germline V gene encodes CDR1 SGHTA and CDR2 FQGNSA.

This chain joins TRBV18 and TRBJ2-5, with D perhaps TRBD1 or TRBD2 (5 bases each). Germline loops: CDR1 KGHSH, CDR2 LQKENI. With 1 base removed from V and 4 bases from J, the gap between germline ends came to 10 bases. This CDR3 is 14 amino acids long. Written as DNA, the CDR3 is TGTGCCAGCTCACCACAAAAGGGACGAGAGACCCAGTACTTC. It translates to CASSPQKGRETQYF.

V usage is TRBV10-3 and J usage is TRBJ1-5; 9 bases align to TRBD1. Germline CDR1 reads ENHRY; CDR2 reads SYGVKD. The CDR3 totals 16 residues. After removal of 0 bases from V and 2 bases from J, the junction contained 2 bases not matched to a gene. As DNA, the CDR3 is TGTGCCATCAGTGAGTCCGGGACAGGGCGCAATCAGCCCCAGCATTTT. It yields the protein CAISESGTGRNQPQHF.

This rearrangement joins TRBV7-3 to TRBJ2-2; D is uncertain. The germline CDR1 and CDR2 sequences are SGHTA and FQGTGA. The V end was cut by 5 bases, the J end by 2 bases, with 6 bases between. The CDR3 has 13 residues. This CDR3 reads CASSASNTGELFF. In DNA, the CDR3 is TGTGCCAGCAGCGCCTCTAACACCGGGGAGCTGTTTTTT. Looking up the rest from reference TRBV7-3 and TRBJ2-2 gives the full variable domain: GAGVSQTPSNKVTEKGKYVELRCDPISGHTALYWYRQSLGQGPEFLIYFQGTGAADDSGLPNDRFFAVRPEGSVSTLKIQRTERGDSAVYLCASSASNTGELFFGEGSRLTVL.

The chain couples TRBV2 to TRBJ1-1; TRBD1 is a possible D gene (6 bases). Germline CDR1 reads SNHLY; CDR2 reads FYNNEI. The CDR3 runs 13 residues. Trimming took off 4 bases at V and 1 base at J, with 7 bases between the two ends. The chain's CDR3 is CASSGRGNTEAFF. The CDR3 DNA follows: TGTGCCAGCAGTGGCAGGGGGAACACTGAAGCTTTCTTT.

V gene TRBV7-3 combines with J gene TRBJ2-3, with 7 bases identical to TRBD2. The CDR3 covers 15 residues. V lost 0 bases to trimming and J lost 4 bases; unmatched junction nucleotides: 4. Germline CDR1 reads SGHTA; CDR2 reads FQGTGA. The CDR3 here is CASSLTGGEADTQYF. In nucleotides, the CDR3 is TGTGCCAGCAGCTTAACGGGAGGGGAGGCAGATACGCAGTATTTT.

The genes are TRBV9 and TRBJ2-3; 10 nucleotides align to TRBD2. V shed 0 bases and J 1 base; nucleotides not matched to a gene: 2. The CDR3 extends over 16 amino acids. Germline V gives CDR1 SGDLS, CDR2 YYNGEE. CDR3 DNA: TGTGCCAGCAGCGTAGACCTAGCGGGGGGCACAGATACGCAGTATTTT. The encoded protein is CASSVDLAGGTDTQYF.

This chain links TRBV5-1 with TRBJ2-1; TRBD2 agrees at 10 bases. The V gene's germline CDR1 is SGHRS and CDR2 YFSETQ. The V segment lost 0 bases and the J segment 9 bases; nucleotides outside the gene matches: 12. This CDR3 has 17 residues. The CDR3 DNA is TGCGCCAGCAGCTTGGCCCCCCAGCGGGGGGGCCAGGGTGAGCAGTTCTTC. Its protein product is CASSLAPQRGGQGEQFF.

V usage is TRBV2 and J usage is TRBJ1-5; D unclear. The CDR3 has 15 residues. Germline CDR1 reads SNHLY; CDR2 reads FYNNEI. The germline V and J ends were trimmed by 4 bases and 0 bases, with 10 bases remaining between them. CDR3 nucleotides: TGTGCCAGCAGTGCTGTCGTGTATAGCAATCAGCCCCAGCATTTT. This codes for CASSAVVYSNQPQHF.

V is TRBV5-1 and J is TRBJ2-3, with 8 bases identical to TRBD1. The CDR3 runs to 14 residues. Per germline, CDR1 SGHRS and CDR2 YFSETQ. Trimming removed 4 bases from V and 5 bases from J; junction bases left unmatched: 6. The CDR3 nucleotides are TGCGCCAGCAGCCAAGACAGGGGAGTAGATACGCAGTATTTT. It is translated as CASSQDRGVDTQYF.

With regard to this clone: Within the sample, other DNA sequences also encode this same CDR3. CDR3 bases: TGTGCCAGCAGCTTATCTGCAAATCAGCCCCAGCATTTT. Translation: CASSLSANQPQHF. The chain recombines TRBV7-9 with TRBJ1-5, with D uncertain. Per germline, CDR1 SEHNR and CDR2 FQNEAQ (reference sequence). CDR3 length: 13 residues. Trimming shortened V by 2 bases and J by 4 bases, and 6 bases separated the two germline ends.

CDR3 sequence (DNA): TGTGCCAGCAGCTGGGGAGCTAATGAAAAACTGTTTTTT. It encodes CASSWGANEKLFF. The gene calls are TRBV5-5 and TRBJ1-4; D gene unclear. Germline V gene sequence: CDR1 SGHKS, CDR2 YYEKEE (reference sequence). V shed 3 bases and J shed 3 bases, with 6 bases lying between them. The CDR3 has 13 residues. Based on the CDR3 plus reference TRBV5-5 and TRBJ1-4, the full variable domain is DAGVTQSPTHLIKTRGQQVTLRCSPISGHKSVSWYQQVLGQGPQFIFQYYEKEERGRGNFPDRFSARQFPNYSSELNVNALLLGDSALYLCASSWGANEKLFFGSGTQLSVL.

Turning to this clone: Additional DNA sequences in this sample encode the identical CDR3. The chain links TRBV5-4 to TRBJ2-5, with D hard to call. This CDR3 is built from 13 residues. Germline V gene sequence: CDR1 SGHNT, CDR2 YYREEE (reference sequence). Trimming left V 0 bases short and J 2 bases short, with 5 bases between. The CDR3 spells CASSLGQQETQYF. The CDR3, as DNA: TGTGCCAGCAGCTTGGGTCAGCAAGAGACCCAGTACTTC.

The chain recombines TRBV6-6 with TRBJ1-2, with D maybe TRBD1 (5 bases). The CDR3 extends over 14 amino acids. Per germline, CDR1 MNHNY and CDR2 SVGAGI (reference sequence). The V end lost 0 bases, the J end lost 6 bases, and 11 bases lay between the germline ends. CDR3: CASSYSTAKNGYTF. CDR3 bases: TGTGCCAGCAGTTACTCGACAGCCAAAAATGGCTACACCTTC.

This clone came up once. The rearrangement joins TRBV27 to TRBJ2-1; D is perhaps TRBD1 (5 bases). Trimming took off 0 bases at V and 7 bases at J, with 31 bases between the two ends. This CDR3 has 21 amino acids. Germline CDR1 MNHEY, CDR2 SMNVEV (reference sequence). The CDR3 here is CASSLSALVLRHQNQGNEQFF. The CDR3 DNA follows: TGTGCCAGCAGTTTATCGGCTTTGGTTTTACGGCACCAAAACCAGGGTAATGAGCAGTTCTTC.